This is a list of T cell receptor beta chains from one sample in a study of early T cells in non-severe SARS-CoV-2 infection. One entry per CDR3 protein results from TCRdb running MiXCR on the 5' RACE reads. Here the sample spans 50,000 to 70,000 distinct CDR3 sequences, roughly 7.7% being singletons. Sequenced input: whole blood. These receptor sequences come from an adult who was a healthcare worker with PCR-confirmed SARS-CoV-2 infection or an uninfected control (not recorded which). Each CDR3 is given with its conserved first and last residue. The order of the fields is J gene, clone size, V gene, D gene, CDR3 protein, CDR3 DNA. The D gene is left open where the match is weak. Clone size is stated in some rows and not others, as once, few, many or a class when expanded.

>TRBJ2-1|-|TRBV28|-
CASSLLLRYNEQFF
TGTGCCAGCAGTTTATTGCTCCGGTACAATGAGCAGTTCTTC
>TRBJ2-3|-|TRBV29-1|-
CSVIRDSGGDTQYF
TGCAGCGTCATCCGGGACTCAGGGGGAGATACGCAGTATTTT
>TRBJ2-7|few|TRBV6-5|TRBD2
CASSYSGTSDHEQYF
TGTGCCAGCAGTTACTCGGGGACTAGCGACCACGAGCAGTACTTC
>TRBJ1-3|-|TRBV7-9|-
CASSSWQGTNGNTIYF
TGTGCCAGCAGCTCGTGGCAGGGGACAAACGGAAACACCATATATTTT
>TRBJ2-2|few|TRBV27|-
CASSLSGDSPGELFF
TGTGCCAGCAGTTTATCAGGAGACTCCCCCGGGGAGCTGTTTTTT
>TRBJ2-7|-|TRBV7-2|TRBD2
CASSSTSGSHEQYF
TGTGCCAGCAGCTCGACTAGCGGGAGCCACGAGCAGTACTTC
>TRBJ2-5|many|TRBV20-1|-
CSASLRTEETQYF
TGCAGTGCTAGTCTCCGGACAGAAGAGACCCAGTACTTC
>TRBJ2-1|-|TRBV9|TRBD2
CASGAGTTREQFF
TGTGCCAGCGGCGCCGGGACTACACGCGAGCAGTTCTTC
>TRBJ1-3|few|TRBV9|-
CASSVETPDSGNTIYF
TGTGCCAGCAGCGTAGAGACTCCTGACTCTGGAAACACCATATATTTT
>TRBJ1-6|-|TRBV21-1|-
CASSLGRDSYRALQSPLHF
TGTGCCAGCAGTCTGGGTCGGGACAGCTACAGGGCACTACAATCACCCCTCCACTTT